This T cell receptor beta chain was captured by sequencing in a study of radiation and T cells in renal cell carcinoma. The time point here: baseline pretreatment blood. Treatment described: 15 Gy SBRT to primary tumor, nephrectomy 4 weeks later. Serial blood draws occurred at baseline and 2 and 4 weeks post-SBRT. Assay used: immunoSEQ multiplex PCR; TCRdb lists only in-frame clones, some missing. The sample lists about 130,000 clones, approximately 82% occurring once. Germline CDR1 reads MDHEN; CDR2 reads SYDVKM. V lost 1 base and J 5 bases, leaving 15 bases between the germline ends. The CDR3 runs to 15 residues.

The clonotype was recovered from a woman in her fifties or sixties with renal cell carcinoma. The chain recombines TRBV28 with TRBJ2-7, with D possibly being TRBD1 (6 bases). This sample comprised blood, obtained from a patient whose treatment included radiotherapy and nephrectomy. The CDR3 is CASSLFRGSTDEQYF. The CDR3 nucleotides read TGTGCCAGCAGTTTATTCAGGGGATCCACGGACGAGCAGTACTTC.